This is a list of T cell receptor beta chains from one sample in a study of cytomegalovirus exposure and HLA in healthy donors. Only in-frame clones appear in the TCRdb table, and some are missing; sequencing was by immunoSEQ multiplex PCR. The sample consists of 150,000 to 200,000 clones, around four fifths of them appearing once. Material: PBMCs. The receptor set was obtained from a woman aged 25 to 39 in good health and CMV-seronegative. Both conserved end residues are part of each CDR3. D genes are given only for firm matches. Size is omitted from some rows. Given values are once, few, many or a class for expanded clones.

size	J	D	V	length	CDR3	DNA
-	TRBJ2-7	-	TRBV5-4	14	CASSLEQGRGEQYF	TGTGCCAGCAGCTTGGAGCAGGGTAGAGGCGAGCAGTACTTC
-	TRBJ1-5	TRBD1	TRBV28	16	CASGLPPGQGGQPQHF	TGTGCCAGCGGTCTACCACCGGGACAGGGGGGTCAGCCCCAGCATTTT
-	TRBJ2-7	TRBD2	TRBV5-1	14	CASSLSGGKGEQYF	TGCGCCAGCAGCCTTAGCGGGGGGAAGGGCGAGCAGTACTTC
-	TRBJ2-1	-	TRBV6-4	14	CASSDSAGYNEQFF	TGTGCCAGCAGTGACTCTGCGGGGTACAATGAGCAGTTCTTC
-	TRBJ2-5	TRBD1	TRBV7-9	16	CASSLGAGGMRETQYF	TGTGCCAGCAGCTTAGGGGCAGGGGGCATGAGGGAGACCCAGTACTTC
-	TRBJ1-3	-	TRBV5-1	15	CASSPGVGSGNTIYF	TGCGCCAGCAGCCCGGGAGTCGGGTCTGGAAACACCATATATTTT
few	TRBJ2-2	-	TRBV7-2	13	CASKGGPTGELFF	TGTGCCAGCAAAGGAGGGCCCACCGGGGAGCTGTTTTTT
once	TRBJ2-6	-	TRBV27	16	CASRKDTRLGANVLTF	TGTGCCAGCAGAAAAGACACCCGCCTGGGGGCCAACGTCCTGACTTTC
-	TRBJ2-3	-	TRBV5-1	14	CASSLQKREDTQYF	TGCGCCAGCAGCTTGCAGAAGAGGGAGGATACGCAGTATTTT
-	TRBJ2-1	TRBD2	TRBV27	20	CASSSHPRTSGGGWYNEQFF	TGTGCCAGCAGTTCTCACCCCCGGACTAGCGGGGGGGGGTGGTACAATGAGCAGTTCTTC
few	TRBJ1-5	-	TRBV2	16	CASSDAGQGRVQPQHF	TGTGCCAGCAGTGATGCGGGGCAGGGTCGAGTTCAGCCCCAGCATTTT
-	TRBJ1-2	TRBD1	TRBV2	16	CASSEEGGQPSVDYTF	TGTGCCAGCAGTGAAGAGGGGGGACAGCCCTCTGTAGACTACACCTTC
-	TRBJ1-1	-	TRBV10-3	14	CAISYQGGNTEAFF	TGTGCCATCAGTTATCAGGGAGGGAACACTGAAGCTTTCTTT
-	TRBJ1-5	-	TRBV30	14	CAWSHPGFNQPQHF	TGTGCCTGGAGCCACCCGGGGTTCAATCAGCCCCAGCATTTT
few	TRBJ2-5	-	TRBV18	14	CASSQTTIGETQYF	TGTGCCAGCTCACAGACAACCATCGGAGAGACCCAGTACTTC
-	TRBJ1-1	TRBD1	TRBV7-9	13	CASGTGMNTEAFF	TGTGCCAGCGGGACAGGCATGAACACTGAAGCTTTCTTT
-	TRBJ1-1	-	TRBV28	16	CASSFGGWQENTEAFF	TGTGCCAGCAGTTTTGGGGGGTGGCAGGAGAACACTGAAGCTTTCTTT
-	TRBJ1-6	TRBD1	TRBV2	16	CASSEDRGDSGAPLHF	TGTGCCAGCAGTGAGGACAGGGGGGATTCGGGAGCACCCCTCCACTTT
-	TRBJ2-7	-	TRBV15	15	CATSRAPRDSREQYF	TGTGCCACCAGCAGAGCTCCGCGTGACAGTCGAGAGCAGTACTTC
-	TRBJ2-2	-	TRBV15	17	CATSRVGGGTWTGELFF	TGTGCCACCAGCAGAGTTGGTGGGGGGACTTGGACCGGGGAGCTGTTTTTT
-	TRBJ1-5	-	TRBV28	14	CASRLPGFNQPQHF	TGTGCCAGCAGGTTACCAGGTTTCAATCAGCCCCAGCATTTT
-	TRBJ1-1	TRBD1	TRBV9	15	CASSVTGQINTEAFF	TGTGCCAGCAGCGTAACGGGACAGATTAACACTGAAGCTTTCTTT
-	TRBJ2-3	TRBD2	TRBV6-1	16	CASSEVSTSGLATQYF	TGTGCCAGCAGTGAAGTATCAACTAGCGGGTTAGCTACGCAGTATTTT